This T cell receptor (beta chain) was found in a study of blood T cell repertoires in COVID-19 (dated by TCRdb to 2020 to 2021). With regard to the full study: The collaborator samples originated in the United States, Italy and Spain and spanned the acute and convalescent phases of COVID-19. A de-identified subject ID, COVID-19 status, age in years and sex were almost always included in the sample metadata. The prospective study material was composed of cDNA or gDNA derived from T cells, B-cell-depleted T cells, or PBMCs. The dataset comprised deeply sampled blood TCRbeta repertoires from subjects exposed to, actively infected with, or recovered from COVID-19. The repertoires were released in a freely available public database meant as a resource for research on the immune response to SARS-CoV-2. Where available, HLA class I and class II types were obtained from metadata supplied by the sample provider rather than from assay-based typing. Samples came from the ongoing ImmuneRACE study (first 160 participants) plus 1,254 subjects from 6 global collaborators.

The junction carries 10 bases between V and J, which are trimmed by 1 base and 6 bases respectively. Taken from the germline V gene (reference sequence), the CDR1 and CDR2 loops are LNHNV and YYDKDF. From the cysteine through the phenylalanine, the CDR3 covers 14 amino acids. The DNA shown is the 42-base CDR3, in frame from base 1. The immunoSEQ Assay, a bias-controlled multiplex PCR, was used to amplify TCRbeta CDR3 regions from genomic DNA. On the study's bioinformatics: The number of nucleated cells in each sample was estimated from the amplification of reference gene primers within the assay. To quantify the absolute abundance of each unique TCRbeta CDR3 rearrangement, sequence reads were collapsed and filtered. For each sample, productive Simpson clonality was calculated by taking the square root of Simpson's diversity index across productive rearrangements. TCRdb holds this immuneACCESS table with in-frame rearrangements only. Some clones are missing; in checked studies, unresolved V genes explain under half, and the rest has no known cause. Clone size and the V and J calls come from that table; the DNA yielded D and trimming. The sample profile shows 200,000 to 250,000 clones; approximately 86% of them were found once. About 1.3% of the sample rests with the top ten.

Overall study results and their limits: The amount of clinical and demographic metadata varied by source and participant and was provided uncurated.

One collaborating source in Seattle enrolled patients while the patients were actively infected and followed the patients over time throughout the course of disease. Whole blood was collected in K2EDTA tubes by collaborating institutions according to the institutions' own protocols. For TCRbeta analysis, collaborators shipped samples in one of three forms: frozen whole blood, isolated PBMCs, or DNA extracted from either of those sample types. As regards this clone: Its antigen has not been determined. The sample holds no much larger clone one base away, and base qualities are not on file.

The sample comprised peripheral blood. The chain links TRBV15 with TRBJ1-5; 6 matching bases give a weak D call of TRBD1. The TCR comes from a woman under 40 with COVID-19, enrolled during active disease. The base sequence is TGTGCCACCAGCAGAGGAAGAGGGGGTCAGCCCCAGCATTTT. Its translation reads: CATSRGRGGQPQHF.